This T cell receptor (beta chain) comes out of a study of OX40 agonist ivuxolimab in advanced cancers. Background on the study: Patients received the agonistic anti-OX40 (CD134) antibody ivuxolimab.

CDR3 length equals 15 residues. V dropped 7 bases and J dropped 0 bases, with 13 bases sitting between them. CDR1 LNHDA and CDR2 SQIVND come from the germline V gene (reference sequence). The method was immunoSEQ multiplex PCR; TCRdb's version includes in-frame clones alone and lacks a portion of them. The sample yields roughly 58,000 clones, around 90% seen once. This clone appeared once. The sequence derives from an adult with an advanced solid tumor such as melanoma, head and neck, liver or kidney cancer. The sample in question was CD4+ or CD8+ T cells sorted from blood, obtained in a trial of the OX40 agonist ivuxolimab. The J gene is TRBJ1-5, the V gene TRBV19; no clear D gene. CDR3 loop: CASMGRPNSNQPQHF. CDR3 nucleotides: TGTGCCAGTATGGGCAGACCAAATAGCAATCAGCCCCAGCATTTT.